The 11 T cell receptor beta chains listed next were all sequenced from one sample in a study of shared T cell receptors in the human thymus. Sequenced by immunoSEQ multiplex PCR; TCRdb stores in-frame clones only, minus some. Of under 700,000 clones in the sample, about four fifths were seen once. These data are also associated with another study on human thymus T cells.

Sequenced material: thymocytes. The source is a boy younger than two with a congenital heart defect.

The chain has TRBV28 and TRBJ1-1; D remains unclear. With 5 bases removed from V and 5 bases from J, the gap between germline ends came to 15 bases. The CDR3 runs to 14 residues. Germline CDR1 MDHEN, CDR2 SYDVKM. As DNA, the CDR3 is TGTGCCAGCAGTCCTCCGGTGGGAGCGACTGAAGCTTTCTTT. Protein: CASSPPVGATEAFF.

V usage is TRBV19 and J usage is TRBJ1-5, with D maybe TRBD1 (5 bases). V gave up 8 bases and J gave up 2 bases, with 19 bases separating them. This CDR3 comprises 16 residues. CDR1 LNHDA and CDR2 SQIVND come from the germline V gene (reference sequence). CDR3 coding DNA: TGTGCCAGTGGGAACCCGCAGGGATTGGGCAATCAGCCCCAGCATTTT. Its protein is CASGNPQGLGNQPQHF.

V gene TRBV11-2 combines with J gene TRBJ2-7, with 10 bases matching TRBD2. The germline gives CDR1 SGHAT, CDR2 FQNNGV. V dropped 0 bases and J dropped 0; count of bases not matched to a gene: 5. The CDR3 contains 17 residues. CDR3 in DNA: TGTGCCAGCAGCTTAGAGGGGACTAGCGAGGTCTCCTACGAGCAGTACTTC. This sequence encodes CASSLEGTSEVSYEQYF.

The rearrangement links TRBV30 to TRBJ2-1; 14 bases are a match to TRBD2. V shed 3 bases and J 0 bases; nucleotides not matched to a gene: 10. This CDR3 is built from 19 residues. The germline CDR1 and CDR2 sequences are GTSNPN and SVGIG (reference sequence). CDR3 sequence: CAWSDGLAGGLSSYNEQFF. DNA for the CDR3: TGTGCCTGGAGCGACGGACTAGCGGGAGGTCTGAGCTCCTACAATGAGCAGTTCTTC.

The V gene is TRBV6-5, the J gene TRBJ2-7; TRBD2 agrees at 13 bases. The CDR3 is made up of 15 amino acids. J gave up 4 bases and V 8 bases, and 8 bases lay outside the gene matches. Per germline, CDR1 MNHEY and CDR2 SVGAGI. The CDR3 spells CASGDGTSGVYEQYF. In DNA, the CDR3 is TGTGCCAGCGGAGATGGGACTAGCGGGGTTTACGAGCAGTACTTC.

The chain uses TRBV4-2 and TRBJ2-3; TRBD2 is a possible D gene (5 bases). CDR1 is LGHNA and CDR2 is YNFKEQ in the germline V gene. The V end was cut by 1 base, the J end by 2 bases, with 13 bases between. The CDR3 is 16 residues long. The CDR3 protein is CASSQAQKRNTDTQYF. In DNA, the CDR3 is TGTGCCAGCAGCCAAGCCCAAAAGCGGAACACAGATACGCAGTATTTT.

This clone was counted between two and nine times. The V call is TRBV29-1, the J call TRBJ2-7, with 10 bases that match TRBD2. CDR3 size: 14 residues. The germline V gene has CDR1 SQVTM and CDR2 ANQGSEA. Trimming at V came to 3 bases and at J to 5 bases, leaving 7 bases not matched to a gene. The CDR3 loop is CSVDGSGRYDEQYF. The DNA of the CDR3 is TGCAGCGTTGATGGTAGCGGGAGGTACGACGAGCAGTACTTC.

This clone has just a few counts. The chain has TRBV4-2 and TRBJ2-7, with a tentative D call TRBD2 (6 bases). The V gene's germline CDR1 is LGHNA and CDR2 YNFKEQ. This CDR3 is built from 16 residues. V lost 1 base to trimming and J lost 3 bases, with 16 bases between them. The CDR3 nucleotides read TGTGCCAGCAGCCAAGTCGCGGGGCGGAGAAGCTACGAGCAGTACTTC. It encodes CASSQVAGRRSYEQYF.

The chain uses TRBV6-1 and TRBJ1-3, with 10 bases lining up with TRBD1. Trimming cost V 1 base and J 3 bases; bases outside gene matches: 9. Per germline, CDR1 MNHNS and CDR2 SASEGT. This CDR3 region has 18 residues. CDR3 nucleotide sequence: TGTGCCAGCAGTGAAGGAAAGGACAGGGGGTTTATTGGAAACACCATATATTTT. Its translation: CASSEGKDRGFIGNTIYF.

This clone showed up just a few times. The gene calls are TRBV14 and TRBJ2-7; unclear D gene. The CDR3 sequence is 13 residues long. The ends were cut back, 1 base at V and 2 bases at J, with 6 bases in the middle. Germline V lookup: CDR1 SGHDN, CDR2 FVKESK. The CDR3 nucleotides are TGTGCCAGCAGCCAAGGTGTCACCTACGAGCAGTACTTC. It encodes CASSQGVTYEQYF.

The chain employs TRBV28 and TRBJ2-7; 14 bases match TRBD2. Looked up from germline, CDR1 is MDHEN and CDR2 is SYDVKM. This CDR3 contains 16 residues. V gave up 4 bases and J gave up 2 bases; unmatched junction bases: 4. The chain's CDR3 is CASSYRTSGRPYEQYF. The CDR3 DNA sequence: TGTGCCAGCAGTTACCGGACTAGCGGGAGGCCCTACGAGCAGTACTTC. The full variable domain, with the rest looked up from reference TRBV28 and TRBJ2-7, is DVKVTQSSRYLVKRTGEKVFLECVQDMDHENMFWYRQDPGLGLRLIYFSYDVKMKEKGDIPEGYSVSREKKERFSLILESASTNQTSMYLCASSYRTSGRPYEQYFGPGTRLTVT.